This TCR beta chain was sequenced in a study of cytomegalovirus exposure and HLA in healthy donors. Study in general: Roughly 80 million unique TCRs from HLA-typed donors were held in an early data release. Findings of the study overall: Follow-up analysis later connected one missense variant in DCLRE1C with trimming of TCR beta V- and J-genes.

13 Jbeta primers and 60 Vbeta primers were used for the PCR. The method was immunoSEQ multiplex PCR; TCRdb's version includes in-frame clones alone and lacks a portion of them. The table has around 140,000 clones, approximately 71% seen once; the top ten hold 0.8% to 0.95%. To note about this clone: What it binds is unknown.

The germline CDR1 and CDR2 sequences are GTSNPN and SVGIG (reference sequence). The CDR3 length is 12 residues. Trimming shortened V by 0 bases and J by 4 bases, and 7 bases separated the two germline ends. The source material was PBMCs. This receptor was identified in a woman in her sixties or seventies in good health and CMV-seronegative. The chain recombines TRBV30 with TRBJ2-7; D possibly corresponds to TRBD1 (5 bases). CDR3 residues: CAWSVGRYEQYF. The CDR3 bases are TGTGCCTGGAGTGTGGGGCGATACGAGCAGTACTTC.